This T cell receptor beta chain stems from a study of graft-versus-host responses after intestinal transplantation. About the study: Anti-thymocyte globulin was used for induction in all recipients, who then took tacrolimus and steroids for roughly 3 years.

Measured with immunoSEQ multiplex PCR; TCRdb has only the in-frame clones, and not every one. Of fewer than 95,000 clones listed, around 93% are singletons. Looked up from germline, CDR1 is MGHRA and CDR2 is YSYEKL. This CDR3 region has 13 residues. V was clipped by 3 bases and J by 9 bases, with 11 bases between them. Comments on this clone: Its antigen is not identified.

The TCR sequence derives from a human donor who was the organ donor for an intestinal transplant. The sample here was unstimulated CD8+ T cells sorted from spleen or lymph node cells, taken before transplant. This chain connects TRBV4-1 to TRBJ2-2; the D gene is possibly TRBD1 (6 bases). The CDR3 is CASSHPQGRELFF. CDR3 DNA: TGCGCCAGCAGCCACCCACAGGGCCGGGAGCTGTTTTTT.